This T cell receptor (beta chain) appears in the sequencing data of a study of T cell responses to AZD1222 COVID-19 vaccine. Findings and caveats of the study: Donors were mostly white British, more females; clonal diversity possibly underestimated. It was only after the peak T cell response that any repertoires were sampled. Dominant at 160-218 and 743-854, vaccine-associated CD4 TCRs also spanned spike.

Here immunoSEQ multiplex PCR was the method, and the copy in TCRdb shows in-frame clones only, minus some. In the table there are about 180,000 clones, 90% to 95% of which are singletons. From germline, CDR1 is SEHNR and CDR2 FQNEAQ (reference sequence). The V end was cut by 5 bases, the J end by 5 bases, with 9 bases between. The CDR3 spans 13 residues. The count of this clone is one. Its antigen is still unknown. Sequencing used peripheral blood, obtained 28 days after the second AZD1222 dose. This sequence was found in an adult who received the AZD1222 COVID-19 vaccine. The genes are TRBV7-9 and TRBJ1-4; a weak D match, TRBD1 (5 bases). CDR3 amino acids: CASSPGRNEKLFF. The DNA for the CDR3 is TGTGCCAGCAGCCCGGGACGGAATGAAAAACTGTTTTTT.